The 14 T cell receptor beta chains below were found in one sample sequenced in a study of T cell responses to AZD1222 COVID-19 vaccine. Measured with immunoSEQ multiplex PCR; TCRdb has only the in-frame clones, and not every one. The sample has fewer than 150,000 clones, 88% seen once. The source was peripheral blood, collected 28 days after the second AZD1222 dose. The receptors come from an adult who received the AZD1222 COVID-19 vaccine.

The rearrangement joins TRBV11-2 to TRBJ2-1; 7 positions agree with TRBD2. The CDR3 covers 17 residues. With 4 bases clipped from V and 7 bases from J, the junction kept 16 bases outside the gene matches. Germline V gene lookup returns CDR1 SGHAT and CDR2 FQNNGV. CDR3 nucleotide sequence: TGTGCCAGCAGCTACCGACCTAGCGGACAACCCAATAATGAGCAGTTCTTC. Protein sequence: CASSYRPSGQPNNEQFF.

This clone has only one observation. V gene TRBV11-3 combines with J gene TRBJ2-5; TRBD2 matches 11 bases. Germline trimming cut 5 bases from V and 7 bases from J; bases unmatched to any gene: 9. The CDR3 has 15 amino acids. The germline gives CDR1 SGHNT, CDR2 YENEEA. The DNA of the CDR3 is TGTGCCAGCAGCCTCCATAGCGGGGGGGCCGGGACCCAGTACTTC. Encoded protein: CASSLHSGGAGTQYF.

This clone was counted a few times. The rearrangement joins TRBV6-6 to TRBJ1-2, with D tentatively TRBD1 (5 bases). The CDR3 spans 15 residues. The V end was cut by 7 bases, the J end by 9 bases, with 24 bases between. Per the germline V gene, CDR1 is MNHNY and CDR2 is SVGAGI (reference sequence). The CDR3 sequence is CASTEAVGGGMSYTF. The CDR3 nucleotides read TGTGCCAGCACCGAGGCTGTCGGGGGTGGGATGAGCTACACCTTC.

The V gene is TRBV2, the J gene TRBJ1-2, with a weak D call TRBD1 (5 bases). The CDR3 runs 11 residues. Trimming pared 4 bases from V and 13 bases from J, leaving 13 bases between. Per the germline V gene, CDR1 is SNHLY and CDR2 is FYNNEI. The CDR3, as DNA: TGTGCCAGCAGTGTGGGGGTTGGGGGCACCTTC. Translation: CASSVGVGGTF.

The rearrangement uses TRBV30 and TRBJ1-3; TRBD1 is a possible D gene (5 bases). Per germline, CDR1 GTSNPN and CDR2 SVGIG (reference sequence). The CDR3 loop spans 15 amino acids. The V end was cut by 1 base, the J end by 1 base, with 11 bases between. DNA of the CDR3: TGTGCCTGGAGTGAAGGCAGGGCGTCTGGAAACACCATATATTTT. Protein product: CAWSEGRASGNTIYF.

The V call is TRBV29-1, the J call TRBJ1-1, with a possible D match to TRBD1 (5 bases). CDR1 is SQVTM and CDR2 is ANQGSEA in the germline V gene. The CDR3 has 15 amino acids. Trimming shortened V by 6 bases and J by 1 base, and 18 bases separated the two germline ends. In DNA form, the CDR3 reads TGCAGCGTGGCGCGGGGCGGGTCGGGGAACACTGAAGCTTTCTTT. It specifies CSVARGGSGNTEAFF.

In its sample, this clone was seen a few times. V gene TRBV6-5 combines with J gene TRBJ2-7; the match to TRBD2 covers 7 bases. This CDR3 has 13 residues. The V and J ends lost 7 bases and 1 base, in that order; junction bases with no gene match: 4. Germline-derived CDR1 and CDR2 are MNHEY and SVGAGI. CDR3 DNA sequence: TGTGCCAGCACCCGCGGGGGATCCTACGAGCAGTACTTC. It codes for CASTRGGSYEQYF.

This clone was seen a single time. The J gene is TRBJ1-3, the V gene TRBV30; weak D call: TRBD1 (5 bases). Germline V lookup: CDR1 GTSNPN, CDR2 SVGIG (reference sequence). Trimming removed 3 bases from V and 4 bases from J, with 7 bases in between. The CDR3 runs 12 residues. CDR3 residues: CAWSRDGNTIYF. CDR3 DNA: TGTGCCTGGAGCCGGGACGGAAACACCATATATTTT.

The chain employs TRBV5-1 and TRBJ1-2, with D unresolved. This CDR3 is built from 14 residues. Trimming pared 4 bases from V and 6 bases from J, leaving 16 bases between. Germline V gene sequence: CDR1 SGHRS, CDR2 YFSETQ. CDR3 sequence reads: CASSPDRTSDGYTF. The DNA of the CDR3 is TGCGCCAGCAGCCCGGACCGGACCAGCGATGGCTACACCTTC.

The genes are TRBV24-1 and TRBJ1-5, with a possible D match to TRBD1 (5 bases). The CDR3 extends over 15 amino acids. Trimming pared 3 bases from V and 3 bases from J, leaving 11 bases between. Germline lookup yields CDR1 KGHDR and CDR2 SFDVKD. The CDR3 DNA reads TGTGCCACCAGTGATCGTGGGACTTTCAATCAGCCCCAGCATTTT. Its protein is CATSDRGTFNQPQHF.

The CDR3: CAWMSGGRGTEAFF. The CDR3 nucleotides are TGTGCCTGGATGTCGGGGGGCCGGGGCACTGAAGCTTTCTTT. V is TRBV30 and J is TRBJ1-1, with D possibly being TRBD1 (6 bases). The V gene's germline CDR1 is GTSNPN and CDR2 SVGIG (reference sequence). Trimming left V 4 bases short and J 4 bases short, with 16 bases between. The CDR3 has 14 residues.

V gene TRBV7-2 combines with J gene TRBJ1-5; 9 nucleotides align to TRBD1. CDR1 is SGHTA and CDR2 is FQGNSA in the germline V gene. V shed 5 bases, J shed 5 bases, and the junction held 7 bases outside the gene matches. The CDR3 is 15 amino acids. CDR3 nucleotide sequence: TGTGCCAGCAGCCCCCGGACAGGGGTCGATCAGCCCCAGCATTTT. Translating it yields CASSPRTGVDQPQHF.

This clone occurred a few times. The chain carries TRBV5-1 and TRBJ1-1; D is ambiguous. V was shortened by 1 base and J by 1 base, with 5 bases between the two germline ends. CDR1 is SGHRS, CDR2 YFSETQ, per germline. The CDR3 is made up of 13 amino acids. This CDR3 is CASSLQTNTEAFF. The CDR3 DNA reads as TGCGCCAGCAGCTTGCAAACGAACACTGAAGCTTTCTTT.

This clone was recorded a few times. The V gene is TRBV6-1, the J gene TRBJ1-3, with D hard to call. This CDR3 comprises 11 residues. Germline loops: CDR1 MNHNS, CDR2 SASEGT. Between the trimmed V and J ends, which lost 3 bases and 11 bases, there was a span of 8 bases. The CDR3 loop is CASSDQRAIYF. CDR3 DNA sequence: TGTGCCAGCAGTGATCAGCGAGCCATATATTTT.